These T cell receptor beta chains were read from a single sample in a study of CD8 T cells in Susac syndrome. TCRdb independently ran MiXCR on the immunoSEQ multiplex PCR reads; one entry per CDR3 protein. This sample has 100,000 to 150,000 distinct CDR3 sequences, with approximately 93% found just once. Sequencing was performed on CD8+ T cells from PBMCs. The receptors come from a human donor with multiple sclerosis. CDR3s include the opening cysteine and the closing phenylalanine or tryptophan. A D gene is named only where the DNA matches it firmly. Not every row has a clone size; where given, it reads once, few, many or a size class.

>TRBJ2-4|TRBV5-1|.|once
CASSLDPNKNIQYF
TGCGCCAGCAGCTTGGACCCAAACAAAAACATTCAGTACTTC
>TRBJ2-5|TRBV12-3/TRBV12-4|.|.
CASSLGRPQETQYF
TGTGCCAGCAGTTTAGGAAGGCCCCAAGAGACCCAGTACTTC
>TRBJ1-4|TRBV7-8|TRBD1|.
CASSPRQGGNEKLFF
TGTGCCAGCAGCCCAAGACAGGGCGGAAATGAAAAACTGTTTTTT
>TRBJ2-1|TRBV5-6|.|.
CASRQYRGSRSYNEQFF
TGTGCCAGCAGACAGTACCGGGGCAGCCGTTCCTACAATGAGCAGTTCTTC
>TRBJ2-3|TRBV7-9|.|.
CASSSTWDTDTQYF
TGTGCCAGCAGCTCGACCTGGGACACAGATACGCAGTATTTT
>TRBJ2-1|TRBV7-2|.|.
CASSLEGQTRTMAQFF
TGTGCCAGCAGCTTGGAGGGACAGACTAGGACGATGGCGCAGTTCTTC
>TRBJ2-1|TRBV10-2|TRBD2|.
CASSGYPSGRSYNEQFF
TGCGCCAGCAGTGGATACCCTAGCGGGAGATCGTACAATGAGCAGTTCTTC
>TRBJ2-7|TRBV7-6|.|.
CASSSMGGDTYEQYF
TGTGCCAGCAGTTCCATGGGGGGTGATACCTACGAGCAGTACTTC
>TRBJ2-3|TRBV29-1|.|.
CSAVGPGEASTDTQYF
TGCAGCGCTGTTGGACCGGGCGAGGCTAGCACAGATACGCAGTATTTT
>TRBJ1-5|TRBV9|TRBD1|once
CASSVGGTGNQPQHF
TGTGCCAGCAGCGTAGGAGGGACAGGTAACCAGCCCCAGCATTTT
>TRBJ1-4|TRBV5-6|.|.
CASSLKGVNSEKLFF
TGTGCCAGCAGCTTGAAAGGGGTGAATAGTGAAAAACTGTTTTTT
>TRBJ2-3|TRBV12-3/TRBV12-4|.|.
CASRTPGHPDTQYF
TGTGCCAGCAGGACTCCGGGACACCCAGATACGCAGTATTTT
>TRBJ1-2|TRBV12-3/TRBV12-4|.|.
CASSEADGDYGYTF
TGTGCCAGCAGTGAGGCGGACGGGGACTATGGCTACACCTTC
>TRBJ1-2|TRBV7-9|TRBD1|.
CASAGGGRGYTF
TGTGCCAGCGCAGGGGGAGGTCGAGGCTACACCTTC
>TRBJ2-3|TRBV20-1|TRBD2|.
CSATIYDEAGGRYTQYF
TGCAGTGCTACGATATACGACGAGGCGGGGGGGCGATATACGCAGTATTTT
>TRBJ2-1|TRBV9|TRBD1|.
CASSVGDRGRDEQFF
TGTGCCAGCAGCGTAGGGGACAGGGGGCGCGATGAGCAGTTCTTC
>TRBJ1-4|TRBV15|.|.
CATSTSRAGPGKSEKLFF
TGTGCCACCAGCACCTCACGGGCCGGTCCGGGGAAGAGTGAAAAACTGTTTTTT
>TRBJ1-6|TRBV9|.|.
CASSDRYNSPLHF
TGTGCCAGCTCGGACAGATATAATTCACCCCTCCACTTT
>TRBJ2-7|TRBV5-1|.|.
CASSQQGHYEQYF
TGCGCCAGCAGCCAACAGGGTCACTACGAGCAGTACTTC
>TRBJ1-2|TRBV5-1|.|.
CASSLDRLTYGYTF
TGCGCCAGCAGCTTGGACAGGCTCACCTATGGCTACACCTTC
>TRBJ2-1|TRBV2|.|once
CASSERGHEQFF
TGTGCCAGCAGTGAAAGGGGCCATGAGCAGTTCTTC
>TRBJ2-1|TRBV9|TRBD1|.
CASNPGQGKNEQFF
TGTGCCAGCAACCCAGGACAGGGTAAGAATGAGCAGTTCTTC
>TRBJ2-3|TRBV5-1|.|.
CASSLWGDTQYF
TGCGCCAGCAGCTTGTGGGGGGATACGCAGTATTTT
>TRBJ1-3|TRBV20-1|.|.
CSAGSGNTIYF
TGCAGTGCTGGCTCTGGAAACACCATATATTTT
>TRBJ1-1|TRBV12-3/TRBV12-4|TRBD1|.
CASSSGGRTEAFF
TGTGCCAGCAGTTCAGGGGGTAGGACTGAAGCTTTCTTT
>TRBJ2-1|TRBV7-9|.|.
CATYPRDFYNEQFF
TGTGCCACCTATCCCCGGGACTTCTACAATGAGCAGTTCTTC
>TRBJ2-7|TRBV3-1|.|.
CASSQDLNRAISYEQYF
TGTGCCAGCAGCCAAGATCTGAACAGGGCCATCTCCTACGAGCAGTACTTC
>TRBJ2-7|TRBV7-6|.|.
CASSPQGFYEQYF
TGTGCCAGCTCGCCGCAGGGGTTTTACGAGCAGTACTTC
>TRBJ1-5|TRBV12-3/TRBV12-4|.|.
CASSSGTALKDQHF
TGTGCCAGCAGCTCCGGGACCGCCCTTAAAGACCAGCATTTT
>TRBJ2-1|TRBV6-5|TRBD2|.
CASSYSGTSVFPDNEQFF
TGTGCCAGCAGTTACTCCGGGACTAGCGTTTTCCCGGACAATGAGCAGTTCTTC
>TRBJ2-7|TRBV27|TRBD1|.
CASSWTGAGEQYF
TGTGCCAGCAGCTGGACAGGGGCGGGGGAGCAGTACTTC
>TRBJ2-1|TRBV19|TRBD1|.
CARGPVNRGDKNEQFF
TGTGCCAGAGGACCCGTTAACAGGGGAGACAAGAATGAGCAGTTCTTC
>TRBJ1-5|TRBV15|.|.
CATSIRGGGNQPQHF
TGTGCCACCAGCATAAGGGGTGGAGGCAATCAGCCCCAGCATTTT
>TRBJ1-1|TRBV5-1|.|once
CASSLVPPQTNTEAFF
TGCGCCAGCAGCTTGGTCCCACCGCAGACGAACACTGAAGCTTTCTTT
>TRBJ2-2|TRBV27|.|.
CASSDLGGNTGELFF
TGTGCCAGCAGTGACTTAGGGGGGAACACCGGGGAGCTGTTTTTT
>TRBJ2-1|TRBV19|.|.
CASSIPYNEQFF
TGTGCCAGTAGTATCCCGTACAATGAGCAGTTCTTC
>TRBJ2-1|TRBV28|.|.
CASSPAGYEQFF
TGTGCCAGCAGCCCGGCGGGTTATGAGCAGTTCTTC
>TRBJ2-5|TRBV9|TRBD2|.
CASSVAKRGGRETQYF
TGTGCCAGCAGCGTAGCTAAGCGGGGGGGCCGAGAGACCCAGTACTTC
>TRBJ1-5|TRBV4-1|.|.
CASSQERQSNQPQHF
TGCGCCAGCAGCCAAGAACGTCAGTCGAATCAGCCCCAGCATTTT